A single sample gave rise to the 19 T cell receptor beta chains below, sequenced in a study of blood T cell repertoires in COVID-19. Sequenced by immunoSEQ multiplex PCR; TCRdb stores in-frame clones only, minus some. The data hold under 200,000 clones, with less than 85% observed a single time. Sequencing input: PBMCs or T cells enriched from blood (not recorded which). The receptor set was obtained from a man in his sixties who had recovered from COVID-19.

This clone was found a few times. The J gene is TRBJ1-1, the V gene TRBV19; 7 nucleotides match TRBD1. Germline assignment: CDR1 LNHDA and CDR2 SQIVND (reference sequence). The CDR3 has 15 residues. J lost 4 bases, V lost 2 bases, and 7 bases had no gene match. CDR3 DNA: TGTGCCAGTAGTATACGGGGCAGGGGGAGCACTGAAGCTTTCTTT. Translating it yields CASSIRGRGSTEAFF.

The chain is built from TRBV18 and TRBJ2-7, with TRBD1 matching over 8 bases. Germline loops: CDR1 KGHSH, CDR2 LQKENI. The V and J ends lost 6 bases and 7 bases, in that order; junction bases with no gene match: 20. The CDR3 consists of 17 residues. CDR3 protein: CASSPLGTGSTGKEQYF. The CDR3 coding sequence is TGTGCCAGCTCGCCCTTAGGGACAGGTTCTACGGGAAAGGAGCAGTACTTC. The full variable domain, its missing parts supplied by reference TRBV18 and TRBJ2-7, is NAGVMQNPRHLVRRRGQEARLRCSPMKGHSHVYWYRQLPEEGLKFMVYLQKENIIDESGMPKERFSAEFPKEGPSILRIQQVVRGDSAAYFCASSPLGTGSTGKEQYFGPGTRLTVT.

J is TRBJ2-7 and V is TRBV27, with D possibly TRBD1 on 5 matching bases. This CDR3 spans 14 amino acids. V was shortened by 6 bases and J by 0 bases, with 12 bases between the two germline ends. Germline values: CDR1 MNHEY, CDR2 SMNVEV (reference sequence). For the CDR3, the DNA is TGTGCCAGCAGCCACCGCCAGGGCTCCTACGAGCAGTACTTC. It translates to CASSHRQGSYEQYF.

The rearrangement joins TRBV27 to TRBJ2-7, with a tentative D call TRBD1 (7 bases). CDR1 MNHEY and CDR2 SMNVEV come from the germline V gene (reference sequence). V was cut by 6 bases and J by 6 bases, with 15 bases left in between. This CDR3 is 13 amino acids long. The CDR3: CASSLRGEREQYF. In DNA form, the CDR3 reads TGTGCCAGCAGCCTCAGGGGGGAGCGCGAGCAGTACTTC.

The chain uses TRBV5-1 and TRBJ1-5; D might be TRBD1 (6 bases). From germline, CDR1 is SGHRS and CDR2 YFSETQ. The CDR3 contains 14 residues. Deletions cut 4 bases from V and 3 bases from J, with 11 bases between. The CDR3 loop reads CASSPGQLNQPQHF. The DNA for the CDR3 is TGCGCCAGCAGCCCCGGACAGCTCAATCAGCCCCAGCATTTT.

The CDR3 DNA is TGTGCCAGTAGTATACACCCCGGACAGGGGGCAACGGCTTTCTTT. Translation gives CASSIHPGQGATAFF. The chain couples TRBV19 to TRBJ1-1, with 11 bases matching TRBD1. This CDR3 comprises 15 residues. V gave up 2 bases and J gave up 11 bases; unmatched junction bases: 10. Germline CDR1 LNHDA, CDR2 SQIVND (reference sequence). Using reference TRBV19 and TRBJ1-1 for the parts outside the CDR3, the full variable domain is DGGITQSPKYLFRKEGQNVTLSCEQNLNHDAMYWYRQDPGQGLRLIYYSQIVNDFQKGDIAEGYSVSREKKESFPLTVTSAQKNPTAFYLCASSIHPGQGATAFFGQGTRLTVV.

The V and J genes are TRBV7-2 and TRBJ1-6; 7 positions match TRBD1. The CDR3 has 14 residues. V was clipped by 0 bases and J by 9 bases; unmatched bases: 2. CDR1 SGHTA and CDR2 FQGNSA come from the germline V gene. DNA for the CDR3: TGTGCCAGCAGCTTAGCCGGGGACAGTTCACCCCTCCACTTT. This translates into CASSLAGDSSPLHF.

The CDR3, as DNA: TGTGCCAGCAGCGCGGGGCGAGGGGGCACCTACGAGCAGTACTTC. This gives the protein CASSAGRGGTYEQYF. The V and J genes are TRBV7-2 and TRBJ2-7; TRBD1 might be the D (7 bases). The CDR3 loop spans 15 amino acids. The V and J ends lost 5 bases and 2 bases respectively, with 16 bases between them. CDR1 is SGHTA, CDR2 FQGNSA, per germline. Combining the CDR3 with reference TRBV7-2 and TRBJ2-7 gives the whole variable domain GAGVSQSPSNKVTEKGKDVELRCDPISGHTALYWYRQSLGQGLEFLIYFQGNSAPDKSGLPSDRFSAERTGGSVSTLTIQRTQQEDSAVYLCASSAGRGGTYEQYFGPGTRLTVT.

This clone has only a few counts. CDR3 amino acids: CASSDQGNSYNEQFF. The CDR3 nucleotides are TGTGCCAGCAGTGACCAGGGGAACTCCTACAATGAGCAGTTCTTC. The chain uses TRBV6-1 and TRBJ2-1; tentative D call: TRBD1 (6 bases). Germline CDR1 and CDR2: MNHNS and SASEGT. The V end lost 3 bases, the J end lost 0 bases, and 9 bases lay between the germline ends. CDR3 size: 15 residues.

The chain links TRBV28 to TRBJ2-4, with a tentative D call TRBD2 (6 bases). V lost 6 bases, J lost 2 bases, and 11 bases lay in between. CDR1 and CDR2 (germline): MDHEN, SYDVKM. The CDR3 is 14 residues long. The CDR3: CASRLREPKNIQYF. The CDR3 DNA is TGTGCCAGCAGGCTCCGGGAGCCCAAAAACATTCAGTACTTC.

The J gene is TRBJ1-1, the V gene TRBV27, with D tentatively TRBD1 (5 bases). The CDR3 runs to 18 residues. The germline CDR1 and CDR2 sequences are MNHEY and SMNVEV (reference sequence). V was trimmed by 2 bases and J by 0 bases, leaving 19 bases between them. Written as DNA, the CDR3 is TGTGCCAGCAGTTTACGGGGGACGCACCCTAGCATGAACACTGAAGCTTTCTTT. This translates into CASSLRGTHPSMNTEAFF.

There are a few counts of this clone. The chain employs TRBV18 and TRBJ2-2; no clear D. The CDR3 runs 14 residues. Germline CDR1 KGHSH, CDR2 LQKENI. Trimming left V 5 bases short and J 0 bases short, with 7 bases between. The CDR3 here is CASSSATNTGELFF. As DNA, the CDR3 is TGTGCCAGCTCATCTGCTACGAACACCGGGGAGCTGTTTTTT.

The chain links TRBV6-5 to TRBJ2-5; 7 bases fit TRBD2. The junction had 11 bases not matched to a gene; V was cut back by 10 bases and J by 6 bases. Germline CDR1 is MNHEY and CDR2 is SVGAGI. There are 13 residues in the CDR3. CDR3 DNA: TGTGCCACCATGTACTGGGAGGGGCAGACCCAGTACTTC. Translating gives CATMYWEGQTQYF.

The chain joins TRBV11-2 to TRBJ2-7; 8 nucleotides agree with TRBD1. The CDR3 length is 14 residues. J lost 5 bases, V lost 4 bases, and 7 bases had no gene match. CDR1 is SGHAT, CDR2 FQNNGV, per germline. For the CDR3, the DNA is TGTGCCAGCAGCTCGGGGCCAGGGGGCAACGAGCAGTACTTC. Translation: CASSSGPGGNEQYF.

The rearrangement uses TRBV5-4 and TRBJ2-7; the D gene is possibly TRBD1 (6 bases). The CDR3 contains 13 residues. V was clipped by 0 bases and J by 4 bases, with 8 bases between them. The germline gives CDR1 SGHNT, CDR2 YYREEE (reference sequence). DNA of the CDR3: TGTGCCAGCAGCTTGGACAGGGCGTACGAGCAGTACTTC. Translating it yields CASSLDRAYEQYF.

The gene calls are TRBV5-1 and TRBJ2-3, with 11 nucleotides matching TRBD1. The V gene end was trimmed by 2 bases and the J gene end by 10 bases; junction bases not matched to a gene: 12. The CDR3 has 16 residues. Looked up from germline, CDR1 is SGHRS and CDR2 is YFSETQ. The CDR3 region is CASSFRTGGLGLAQYF. The DNA for the CDR3 is TGCGCCAGCAGCTTTAGGACAGGGGGCTTAGGACTAGCGCAGTATTTT.

The chain has TRBV2 and TRBJ2-5; 11 bases line up with TRBD2. The V segment lost 5 bases and the J segment 5 bases; nucleotides outside the gene matches: 10. Germline loops: CDR1 SNHLY, CDR2 FYNNEI. This CDR3 is 16 amino acids long. CDR3 DNA sequence: TGTGCCAGCAGTATAGCGGGAGGGTTGGTTCGGGAGACCCAGTACTTC. Translating it yields CASSIAGGLVRETQYF.

The chain recombines TRBV7-6 with TRBJ2-2, with a weak D call TRBD1 (5 bases). V lost 0 bases and J lost 1, with 9 bases in between. Germline V gene sequence: CDR1 SGHVS, CDR2 FNYEAQ. The CDR3 sequence is 16 residues long. The CDR3 sequence: CASSLASGLNTGELFF. CDR3 DNA sequence: TGTGCCAGCAGCTTAGCTTCAGGGTTGAACACCGGGGAGCTGTTTTTT. The entire variable domain, with the rest obtained from reference TRBV7-6 and TRBJ2-2, is as follows: GAGVSQSPRYKVTKRGQDVALRCDPISGHVSLYWYRQALGQGPEFLTYFNYEAQQDKSGLPNDRFSAERPEGSISTLTIQRTEQRDSAMYRCASSLASGLNTGELFFGEGSRLTVL.

The rearrangement links TRBV28 to TRBJ2-3; tentatively, D is TRBD2 (6 bases). V was pared by 2 bases and J by 0 bases, with 18 bases between. CDR3 size: 18 residues. Germline values: CDR1 MDHEN, CDR2 SYDVKM. The CDR3 loop is CASSLVFEGTLSTDTQYF. The CDR3 DNA is TGTGCCAGCAGTTTAGTATTCGAGGGGACTCTTAGCACAGATACGCAGTATTTT.